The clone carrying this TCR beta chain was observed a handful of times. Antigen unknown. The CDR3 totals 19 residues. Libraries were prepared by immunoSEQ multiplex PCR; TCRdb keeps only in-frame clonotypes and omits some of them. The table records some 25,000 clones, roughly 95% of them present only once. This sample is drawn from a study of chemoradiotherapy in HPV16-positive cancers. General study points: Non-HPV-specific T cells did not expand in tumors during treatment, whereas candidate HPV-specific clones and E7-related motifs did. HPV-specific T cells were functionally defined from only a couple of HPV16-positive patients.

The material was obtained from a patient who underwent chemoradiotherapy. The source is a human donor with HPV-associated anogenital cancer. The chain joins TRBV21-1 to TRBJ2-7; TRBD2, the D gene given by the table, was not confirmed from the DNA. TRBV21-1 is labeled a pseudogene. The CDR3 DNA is TGTGCCAGCAGCAAAGGAGGTGGGACTAGCGGGTTTGCCGTCTACGAGCAGTACTTC. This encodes CASSKGGGTSGFAVYEQYF.